The TCR beta chain under discussion was sequenced for a study of blood T cell repertoires in COVID-19. As for the study in general: Collection of acute and convalescent COVID-19 samples took place in the United States, Italy and Spain. Sources were T cells, B-cell-depleted T cells, or PBMCs; the material itself was cDNA or gDNA.

CDR1 MGHRA and CDR2 YSYEKL come from the germline V gene. Trimming took off 1 base at V and 8 bases at J, with 8 bases between the two ends. This CDR3 region has 12 residues. This clone was seen only a few times. Study processing details: How many nucleated cells were present was estimated from reference gene primer amplification. Repertoires were generated with immunoSEQ multiplex PCR, while TCRdb's copy carries only in-frame clones and drops some. V and J calls and clone size are copied from that table; D and trimming were computed from the DNA. The table shows 200,000 to 250,000 clones, with more than 70% occurring only once.

The source material was peripheral blood. The receptor comes from a woman in her sixties with acute or convalescent COVID-19. V usage is TRBV4-1 and J usage is TRBJ1-2, with D unclear. CDR3 coding DNA: TGCGCCAGCAGCCAAGTTGGCAGGGGCTACACCTTC. Its protein product is CASSQVGRGYTF.